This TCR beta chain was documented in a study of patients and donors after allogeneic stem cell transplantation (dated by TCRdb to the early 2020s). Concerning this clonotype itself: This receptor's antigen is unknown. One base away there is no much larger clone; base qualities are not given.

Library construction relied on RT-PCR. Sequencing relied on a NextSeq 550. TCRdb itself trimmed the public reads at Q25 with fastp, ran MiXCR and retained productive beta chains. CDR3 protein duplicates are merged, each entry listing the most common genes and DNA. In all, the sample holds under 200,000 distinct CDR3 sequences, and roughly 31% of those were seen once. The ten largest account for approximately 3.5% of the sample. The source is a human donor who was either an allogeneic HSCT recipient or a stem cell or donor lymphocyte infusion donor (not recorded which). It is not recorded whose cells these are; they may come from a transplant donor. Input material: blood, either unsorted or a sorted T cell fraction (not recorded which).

CDR3 reads: CASSQGTSGEEQYF. The nucleotides read TGCGCCAGCAGCCAAGGGACTTCAGGGGAAGAGCAGTACTTC. The sequence joins TRBV4-3 to TRBJ2-7, with TRBD1 as a weak D call on 6 bases. V and J are truncated by 1 base and 7 bases respectively, leaving an intervening sequence of 14 bases. The CDR3, cysteine through phenylalanine, is 14 amino acids long. Just the 42-base CDR3 DNA is kept, in frame starting at base 1. The germline V gene specifies LGHNA as CDR1 and YSLEER as CDR2.